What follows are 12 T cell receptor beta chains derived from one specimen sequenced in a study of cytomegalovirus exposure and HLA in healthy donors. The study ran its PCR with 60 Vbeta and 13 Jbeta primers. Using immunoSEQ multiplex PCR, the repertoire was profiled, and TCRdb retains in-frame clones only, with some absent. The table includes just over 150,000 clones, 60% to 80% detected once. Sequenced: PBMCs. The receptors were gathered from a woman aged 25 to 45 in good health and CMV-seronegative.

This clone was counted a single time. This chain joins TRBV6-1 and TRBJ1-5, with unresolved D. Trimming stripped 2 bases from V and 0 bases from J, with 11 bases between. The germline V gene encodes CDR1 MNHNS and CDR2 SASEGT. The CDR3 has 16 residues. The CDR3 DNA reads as TGTGCCAGCAGTGAACTAAGTGTCTATAGCAATCAGCCCCAGCATTTT. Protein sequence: CASSELSVYSNQPQHF.

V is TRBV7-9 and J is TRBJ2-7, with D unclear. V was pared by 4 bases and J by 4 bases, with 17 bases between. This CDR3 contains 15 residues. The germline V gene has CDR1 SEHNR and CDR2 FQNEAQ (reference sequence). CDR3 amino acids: CASSSNLPLKYEQYF. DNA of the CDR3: TGTGCCAGCAGCTCAAATTTACCCCTAAAATACGAGCAGTACTTC.

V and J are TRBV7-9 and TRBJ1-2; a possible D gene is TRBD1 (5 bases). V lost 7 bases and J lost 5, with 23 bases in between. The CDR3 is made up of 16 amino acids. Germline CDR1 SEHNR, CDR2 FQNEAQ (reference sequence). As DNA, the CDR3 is TGTGCCAGCACCGAACGGGTCGGGGCCGGAGGGTATGGCTACACCTTC. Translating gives CASTERVGAGGYGYTF.

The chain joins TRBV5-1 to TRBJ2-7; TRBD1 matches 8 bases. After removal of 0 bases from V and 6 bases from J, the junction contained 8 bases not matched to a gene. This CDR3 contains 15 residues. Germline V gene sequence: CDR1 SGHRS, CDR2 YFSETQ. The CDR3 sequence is CASSLDGQGAPEQYF. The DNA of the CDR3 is TGCGCCAGCAGCTTGGACGGGCAGGGGGCCCCCGAGCAGTACTTC.

The CDR3 spells CALRTGYEQYF. The CDR3 DNA reads as TGTGCCTTGCGAACGGGCTACGAGCAGTACTTC. V is TRBV7-9 and J is TRBJ2-7; D not resolved. CDR1 is SEHNR, CDR2 FQNEAQ, per germline (reference sequence). The CDR3 contains 11 residues. The V gene lost 11 bases and the J gene lost 3 bases, with 11 bases spanning the gap.

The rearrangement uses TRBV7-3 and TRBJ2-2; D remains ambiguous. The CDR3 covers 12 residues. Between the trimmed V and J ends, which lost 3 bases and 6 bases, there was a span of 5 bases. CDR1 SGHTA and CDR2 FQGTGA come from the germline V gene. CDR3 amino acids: CASSLRPGELFF. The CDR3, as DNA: TGTGCCAGCAGCTTGAGGCCCGGGGAGCTGTTTTTT.

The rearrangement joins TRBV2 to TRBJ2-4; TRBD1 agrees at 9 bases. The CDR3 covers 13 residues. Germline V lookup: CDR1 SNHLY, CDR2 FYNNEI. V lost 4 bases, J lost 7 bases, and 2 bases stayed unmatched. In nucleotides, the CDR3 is TGTGCCAGCAGTGGACAGGGGGGGAACATTCAGTACTTC. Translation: CASSGQGGNIQYF.

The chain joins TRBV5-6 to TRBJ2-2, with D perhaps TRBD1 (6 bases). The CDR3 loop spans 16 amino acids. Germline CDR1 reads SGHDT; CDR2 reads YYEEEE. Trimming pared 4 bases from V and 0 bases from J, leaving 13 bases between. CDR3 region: CASSPFTGSNTGELFF. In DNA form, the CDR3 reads TGTGCCAGCAGCCCCTTTACAGGGTCGAACACCGGGGAGCTGTTTTTT.

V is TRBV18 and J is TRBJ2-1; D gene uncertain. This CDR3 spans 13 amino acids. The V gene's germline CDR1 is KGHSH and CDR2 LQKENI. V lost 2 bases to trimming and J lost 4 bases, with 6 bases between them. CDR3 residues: CASSPISYNEQFF. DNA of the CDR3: TGTGCCAGCTCACCAATCAGTTACAATGAGCAGTTCTTC.

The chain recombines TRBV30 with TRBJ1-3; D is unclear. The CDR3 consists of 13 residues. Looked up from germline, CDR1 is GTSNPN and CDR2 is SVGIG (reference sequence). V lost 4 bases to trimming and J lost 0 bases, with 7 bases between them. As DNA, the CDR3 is TGTGCCTGGACAGGTTCCTCTGGAAACACCATATATTTT. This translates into CAWTGSSGNTIYF.

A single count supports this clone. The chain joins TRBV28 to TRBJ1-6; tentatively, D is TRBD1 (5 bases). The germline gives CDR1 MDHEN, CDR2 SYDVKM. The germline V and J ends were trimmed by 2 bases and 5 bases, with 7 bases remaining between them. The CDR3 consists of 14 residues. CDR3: CASSLMTDNSPLHF. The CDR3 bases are TGTGCCAGCAGTTTAATGACAGATAATTCACCCCTCCACTTT.

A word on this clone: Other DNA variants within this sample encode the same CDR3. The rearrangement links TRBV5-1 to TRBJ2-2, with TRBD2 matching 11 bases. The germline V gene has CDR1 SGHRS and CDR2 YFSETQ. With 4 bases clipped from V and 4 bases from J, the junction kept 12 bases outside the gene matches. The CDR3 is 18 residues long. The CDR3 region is CASSDGLAGGRGTGELFF. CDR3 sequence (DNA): TGCGCCAGCAGCGACGGGCTAGCGGGGGGCCGTGGCACCGGGGAGCTGTTTTTT.